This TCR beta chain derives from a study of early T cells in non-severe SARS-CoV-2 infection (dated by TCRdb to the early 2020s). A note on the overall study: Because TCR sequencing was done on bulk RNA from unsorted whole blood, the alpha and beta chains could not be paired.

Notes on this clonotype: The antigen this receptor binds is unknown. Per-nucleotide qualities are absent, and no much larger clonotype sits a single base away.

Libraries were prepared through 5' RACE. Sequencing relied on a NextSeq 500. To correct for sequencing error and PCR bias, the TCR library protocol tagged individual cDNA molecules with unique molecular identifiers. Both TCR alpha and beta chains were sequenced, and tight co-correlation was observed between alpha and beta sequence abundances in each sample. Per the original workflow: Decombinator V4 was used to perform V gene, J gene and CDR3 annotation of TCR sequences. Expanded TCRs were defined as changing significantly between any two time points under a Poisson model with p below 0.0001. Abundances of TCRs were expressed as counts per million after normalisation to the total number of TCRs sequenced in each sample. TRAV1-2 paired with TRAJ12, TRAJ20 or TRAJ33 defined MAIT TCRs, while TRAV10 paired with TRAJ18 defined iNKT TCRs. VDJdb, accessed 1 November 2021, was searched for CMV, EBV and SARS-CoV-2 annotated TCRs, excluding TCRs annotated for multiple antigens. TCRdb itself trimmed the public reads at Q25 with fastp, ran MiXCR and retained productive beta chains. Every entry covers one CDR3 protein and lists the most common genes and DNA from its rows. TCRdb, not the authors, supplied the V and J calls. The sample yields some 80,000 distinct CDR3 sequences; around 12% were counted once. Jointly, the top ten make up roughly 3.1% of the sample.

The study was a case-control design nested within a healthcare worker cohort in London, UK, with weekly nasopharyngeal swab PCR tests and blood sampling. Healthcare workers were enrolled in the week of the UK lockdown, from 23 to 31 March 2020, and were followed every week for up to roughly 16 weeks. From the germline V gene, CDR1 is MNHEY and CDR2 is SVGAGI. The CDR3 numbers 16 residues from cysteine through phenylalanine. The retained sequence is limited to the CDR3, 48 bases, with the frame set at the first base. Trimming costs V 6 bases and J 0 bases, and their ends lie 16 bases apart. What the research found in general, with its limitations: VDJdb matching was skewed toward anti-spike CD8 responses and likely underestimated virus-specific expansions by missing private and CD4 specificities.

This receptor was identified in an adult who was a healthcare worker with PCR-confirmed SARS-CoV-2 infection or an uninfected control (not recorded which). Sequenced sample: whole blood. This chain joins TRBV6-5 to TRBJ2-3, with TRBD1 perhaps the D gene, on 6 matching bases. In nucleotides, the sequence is TGTGCCAGCAGGGTAACAGGGAGTCGGAGCACAGATACGCAGTATTTT. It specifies CASRVTGSRSTDTQYF.